The next 24 T cell receptor beta chains were all read from a single sample in a study of control samples from healthy donors and cancer patients. Using immunoSEQ multiplex PCR, the repertoire was profiled, and TCRdb retains in-frame clones only, with some absent. The table records 140,000 to 150,000 clones, 75% to 90% of them present only once. Sequenced material: blood. These receptors all stem from a man younger than 40 in good health.

The genes are TRBV5-1 and TRBJ2-3; 7 nucleotides line up with TRBD1. Per germline, CDR1 SGHRS and CDR2 YFSETQ. V was clipped by 1 base and J by 4 bases; unmatched bases: 9. The CDR3 consists of 16 residues. CDR3 nucleotides: TGCGCCAGCAGCTTGCGTAGGACAGGAGAGGCAGATACGCAGTATTTT. This encodes CASSLRRTGEADTQYF.

This chain joins TRBV3-1 (or the pseudogene TRBV3-2) and TRBJ1-2, with D possibly being TRBD1 (6 bases). Germline V gives CDR1 LGHDT, CDR2 YNNKEL (reference sequence). This CDR3 spans 17 amino acids. V lost 1 base, J lost 4 bases, and 19 bases lay in between. The CDR3 spells CASSQGDRTTGLYGYTF. In DNA form, the CDR3 reads TGTGCCAGCAGCCAAGGGGACCGGACGACAGGACTCTATGGCTACACCTTC.

The rearrangement uses TRBV19 and TRBJ2-7, with TRBD1 as a possible D gene (5 bases). The CDR3 covers 15 residues. V lost 5 bases to trimming and J lost 2 bases, with 16 bases between them. Germline CDR1 and CDR2: LNHDA and SQIVND (reference sequence). CDR3 coding DNA: TGTGCCAGTAGTCTAGGACAAACCAGCCCCTACGAGCAGTACTTC. It codes for CASSLGQTSPYEQYF.

This clone is labeled as medium-sized. V is TRBV7-2 and J is TRBJ2-1; 11 positions agree with TRBD2. CDR3 length equals 18 residues. Germline V lookup: CDR1 SGHTA, CDR2 FQGNSA. Germline trimming cut 4 bases from V and 8 bases from J; bases unmatched to any gene: 16. In DNA form, the CDR3 reads TGTGCCAGCAGCTCCGCTACCTCGCTAGCGGGGGGTTGGGATGAGCAGTTCTTC. Translation gives CASSSATSLAGGWDEQFF.

The sample holds one count of this clone. This chain uses TRBV5-1 with TRBJ1-4; weak D call: TRBD1 (5 bases). The CDR3 loop spans 14 amino acids. V lost 4 bases and J 5 bases, leaving 12 bases between the germline ends. CDR1 is SGHRS and CDR2 is YFSETQ in the germline V gene. The CDR3 DNA is TGCGCCAGCAGCCCAGGGATCCTAAATGAAAAACTGTTTTTT. Translating it yields CASSPGILNEKLFF.

This chain links TRBV4-1 with TRBJ1-2, with TRBD1 identical over 8 bases. This CDR3 comprises 16 residues. The J segment lost 2 bases and the V segment lost 1 base, leaving 6 bases of the junction unmatched. CDR1 MGHRA and CDR2 YSYEKL come from the germline V gene. The CDR3 protein is CASSQGGDRRNYGYTF. CDR3 nucleotides: TGCGCCAGCAGCCAAGGGGGGGACAGGCGCAACTATGGCTACACCTTC.

The chain links TRBV25-1 to TRBJ1-1; D unclear. CDR3 length equals 13 residues. V lost 7 bases and J lost 3, with 12 bases in between. Germline CDR1 and CDR2: MGHDK and SYGVNS. DNA for the CDR3: TGTGCCAGCACCGGAGGGTTGGACACTGAAGCTTTCTTT. It yields the protein CASTGGLDTEAFF.

The rearrangement joins TRBV4-1 to TRBJ2-7, with a tentative D call TRBD2 (5 bases). The ends were cut back, 3 bases at V and 5 bases at J, with 11 bases in the middle. The CDR3 totals 13 residues. CDR1 is MGHRA, CDR2 YSYEKL, per germline. CDR3 in amino acids: CASSHHGVDEQYF. For the CDR3, the DNA is TGCGCCAGCAGCCACCACGGGGTTGACGAGCAGTACTTC.

This chain links TRBV24-1 with TRBJ2-3, with 8 bases identical to TRBD1. Per germline, CDR1 KGHDR and CDR2 SFDVKD. V was clipped by 4 bases and J by 0 bases; unmatched bases: 5. The length of the CDR3 is 16 residues. The CDR3 reads CATSDPDRASTDTQYF. The CDR3 nucleotides read TGTGCCACCAGTGACCCGGACAGGGCTAGCACAGATACGCAGTATTTT.

The rearrangement joins TRBV5-1 to TRBJ2-7, with D possibly matching TRBD1 (6 bases). V was pared by 3 bases and J by 4 bases, with 8 bases between. The CDR3 consists of 12 residues. Germline values: CDR1 SGHRS, CDR2 YFSETQ. The CDR3 region has the DNA TGCGCCAGCAGCTCAGGACAGTACGAGCAGTACTTC. It specifies CASSSGQYEQYF.

The chain links TRBV27 to TRBJ2-6; tentative D call: TRBD2 (5 bases). The CDR3 sequence is 18 residues long. V was cut by 2 bases and J by 1 base, with 15 bases left in between. The germline V gene encodes CDR1 MNHEY and CDR2 SMNVEV (reference sequence). The CDR3 is CASSLREGRASGANVLTF. The DNA for the CDR3 is TGTGCCAGCAGTTTACGGGAAGGTCGTGCGTCTGGGGCCAACGTCCTGACTTTC. The whole variable domain, remainder taken from reference TRBV27 and TRBJ2-6, is EAQVTQNPRYLITVTGKKLTVTCSQNMNHEYMSWYRQDPGLGLRQIYYSMNVEVTDKGDVPEGYKVSRKEKRNFPLILESPSPNQTSLYFCASSLREGRASGANVLTFGAGSRLTVL.

V gene TRBV4-1 combines with J gene TRBJ2-7, with D tentatively TRBD2 (7 bases). The CDR3 runs 16 residues. The germline V gene has CDR1 MGHRA and CDR2 YSYEKL. V dropped 3 bases and J dropped 6 bases, with 21 bases sitting between them. The DNA of the CDR3 is TGCGCCAGCAGCCAGGGGGGGGGACAAGAGCCTTGCGAGCAGTACTTC. Residues: CASSQGGGQEPCEQYF.

V gene TRBV19 combines with J gene TRBJ1-5, with a weak D call TRBD1 (5 bases). Trimming left V 6 bases short and J 5 bases short, with 14 bases between. Germline CDR1 LNHDA, CDR2 SQIVND (reference sequence). The CDR3 is 14 residues long. Here the CDR3 reads CASSKEGRYQPQHF. CDR3 nucleotides: TGTGCCAGTAGCAAGGAGGGACGGTATCAGCCCCAGCATTTT.

The rearrangement uses TRBV7-2 and TRBJ1-1; D remains ambiguous. CDR1 SGHTA and CDR2 FQGNSA come from the germline V gene. CDR3 length equals 15 residues. The V end was cut by 5 bases, the J end by 0 bases, with 13 bases between. The CDR3 DNA sequence: TGTGCCAGCAGCCACGTTGGGCCAATGAACACTGAAGCTTTCTTT. Translating gives CASSHVGPMNTEAFF.

This chain uses TRBV21-1 with TRBJ1-4. TRBV21-1 is labeled a pseudogene. This CDR3 is 17 amino acids long. The CDR3 bases are TGTGCCAGCAGCAAAGTAATTTCGGGAGGGCCTAATGAAAAACTGTTTTTT. Translated: CASSKVISGGPNEKLFF.

V usage is TRBV11-1 and J usage is TRBJ2-5; D not resolved. The V end lost 2 bases, the J end lost 5 bases, and 12 bases lay between the germline ends. The CDR3 has 14 amino acids. CDR1 is SGHAT, CDR2 FQDESV, per germline (reference sequence). In DNA form, the CDR3 reads TGTGCCAGCAGCTTAACTGTGGGTCCGGAGACCCAGTACTTC. Its protein product is CASSLTVGPETQYF.

This sequence joins TRBV6-4 and TRBJ2-1, with 13 bases aligning to TRBD2. Trimming cost V 4 bases and J 6 bases; bases outside gene matches: 0. This CDR3 spans 14 amino acids. Germline CDR1 and CDR2: MRHNA and SNTAGT. CDR3 loop: CASSGLAGGNEQFF. As DNA, the CDR3 is TGTGCCAGCAGTGGACTAGCGGGAGGCAATGAGCAGTTCTTC.

This chain joins TRBV19 and TRBJ1-1, with unresolved D. Germline V gene sequence: CDR1 LNHDA, CDR2 SQIVND (reference sequence). The V gene lost 0 bases and the J gene lost 8 bases, with 7 bases spanning the gap. The CDR3 is made up of 12 amino acids. CDR3 DNA sequence: TGTGCCAGTAGTATAGACGGAGGGGAAGCTTTCTTT. Its translation is CASSIDGGEAFF.

The rearrangement joins TRBV24-1 to TRBJ2-1, with D possibly being TRBD2 (6 bases). Germline CDR1 and CDR2: KGHDR and SFDVKD. The CDR3 covers 17 residues. V was pared by 3 bases and J by 6 bases, with 20 bases between. The chain's CDR3 is CATSDAGSSGMFNEQFF. The CDR3 nucleotides read TGTGCCACCAGTGATGCCGGGAGTAGCGGAATGTTCAATGAGCAGTTCTTC.

For the CDR3, the DNA is TGTGCCAGCAGTTCCCTTGGCCCCCGAGGTTCACCCCTCCACTTT. Protein product: CASSSLGPRGSPLHF. The genes are TRBV27 and TRBJ1-6; D gene ambiguous. Germline CDR1 reads MNHEY; CDR2 reads SMNVEV (reference sequence). V was trimmed by 4 bases and J by 9 bases, leaving 16 bases between them. The CDR3 has 15 residues.

This chain connects TRBV19 to TRBJ2-7, with 10 positions matching TRBD2. This CDR3 region has 15 residues. V shed 6 bases, J shed 1 base, and the junction held 6 bases outside the gene matches. The germline CDR1 and CDR2 sequences are LNHDA and SQIVND (reference sequence). CDR3 DNA: TGTGCCAGTAGATCCTCTAGCGGGGGTTCCTACGAGCAGTACTTC. Its protein product is CASRSSSGGSYEQYF.

The chain combines TRBV10-1 with TRBJ2-5; a possible D gene is TRBD2 (7 bases). There are 15 residues in the CDR3. The V and J ends lost 5 bases and 2 bases respectively, with 15 bases between them. Germline CDR1 reads WNHNN; CDR2 reads SYGVQD (reference sequence). The CDR3 here is CASSNPEGGQETQYF. CDR3 nucleotide sequence: TGCGCCAGCAGTAACCCAGAGGGGGGGCAAGAGACCCAGTACTTC.

This chain uses TRBV11-2 with TRBJ1-2; D gene unclear. With 2 bases removed from V and 2 bases from J, the gap between germline ends came to 9 bases. Germline assignment: CDR1 SGHAT and CDR2 FQNNGV. The CDR3 contains 14 residues. DNA for the CDR3: TGTGCCAGCAGCTTAAGTAAATTCAACTATGGCTACACCTTC. Translating gives CASSLSKFNYGYTF.

V usage is TRBV7-9 and J usage is TRBJ1-3, with a possible D match to TRBD1 (5 bases). The CDR3 is 13 amino acids. Germline CDR1 reads SEHNR; CDR2 reads FQNEAQ (reference sequence). V lost 4 bases and J 2 bases, leaving 6 bases between the germline ends. CDR3 nucleotide sequence: TGTGCCAGCAGCTCCAGGGCTGGAAACACCATATATTTT. Residues: CASSSRAGNTIYF.